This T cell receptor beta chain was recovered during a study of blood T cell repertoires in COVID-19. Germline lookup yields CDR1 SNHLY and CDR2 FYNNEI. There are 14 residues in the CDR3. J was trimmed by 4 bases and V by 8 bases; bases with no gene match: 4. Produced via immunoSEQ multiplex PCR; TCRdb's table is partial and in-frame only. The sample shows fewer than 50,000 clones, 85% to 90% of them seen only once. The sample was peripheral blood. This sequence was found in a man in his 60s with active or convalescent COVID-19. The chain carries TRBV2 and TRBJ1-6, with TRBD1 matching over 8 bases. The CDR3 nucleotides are TGTGCCAGCGGACAGGGACGATATAATTCACCCCTCCACTTT. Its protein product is CASGQGRYNSPLHF.